Shown below are 10 T cell receptor beta chains from a single sample sequenced in a study of blood T cell repertoires in COVID-19. Generated by immunoSEQ multiplex PCR, the TCRdb table keeps only in-frame clones and is missing some. The sample includes some 270,000 clones, 86% seen only once; the top ten take 5.5% to 6.5%. Sequenced sample: peripheral blood. These receptors were taken from a woman over 75 with COVID-19, enrolled during active disease.

This clone has a single count. V and J are TRBV3-1 (or the pseudogene TRBV3-2) and TRBJ2-1, with TRBD2 as a possible D gene (6 bases). The CDR3 totals 11 residues. Germline V CDR1 and CDR2: LGHDT, YNNKEL (reference sequence). Trimming left V 8 bases short and J 10 bases short, with 12 bases between. The CDR3 nucleotides read TGTGCCAGCCGCGGGGCGCAGGAGCAGTTCTTC. It yields the protein CASRGAQEQFF.

V usage is TRBV29-1 and J usage is TRBJ1-6, with 7 bases aligning to TRBD1. The CDR3 is made up of 13 amino acids. V was clipped by 7 bases and J by 9 bases; unmatched bases: 9. CDR1 is SQVTM and CDR2 is ANQGSEA in the germline V gene. The DNA for the CDR3 is TGCAGCGCCTCCGGGCAGGGGGGTTCACCCCTCCACTTT. It is translated as CSASGQGGSPLHF. Full variable domain (outside the CDR3, taken from reference TRBV29-1 and TRBJ1-6): SAVISQKPSRDICQRGTSLTIQCQVDSQVTMMFWYRQQPGQSLTLIATANQGSEATYESGFVIDKFPISRPNLTFSTLTVSNMSPEDSSIYLCSASGQGGSPLHFGNGTRLTVT.

The chain couples TRBV30 to TRBJ2-2; maybe TRBD1 (6 bases). This CDR3 has 14 residues. Trimming removed 8 bases from V and 0 bases from J, with 13 bases in between. From germline, CDR1 is GTSNPN and CDR2 SVGIG (reference sequence). The CDR3 coding sequence is TGTGCCCGCCCGGGACACCCGAACACCGGGGAGCTGTTTTTT. Protein sequence: CARPGHPNTGELFF.

Only a few counts were recorded for this clone. V is TRBV6-5 and J is TRBJ1-5; D call uncertain. Germline CDR1 reads MNHEY; CDR2 reads SVGAGI. Trimming left V 2 bases short and J 0 bases short, with 8 bases between. The CDR3 sequence is 15 residues long. For the CDR3, the DNA is TGTGCCAGCAGTTACGGGCAGAATAGCAATCAGCCCCAGCATTTT. This sequence encodes CASSYGQNSNQPQHF.

The genes are TRBV3-1 (or the pseudogene TRBV3-2) and TRBJ2-3, with D hard to call. The CDR3 runs 16 residues. Trimming left V 0 bases short and J 5 bases short, with 15 bases between. Germline lookup yields CDR1 LGHDT and CDR2 YNNKEL (reference sequence). This chain's CDR3 is CASSQDRRQSEDTQYF. DNA of the CDR3: TGTGCCAGCAGCCAAGATCGACGCCAGAGCGAAGATACGCAGTATTTT.

Turning to this clone: Other nucleotide sequences from this sample produce the same CDR3. The chain is built from TRBV19 and TRBJ1-2; TRBD1 matches 9 bases. Trimming cost V 5 bases and J 2 bases; bases outside gene matches: 3. The CDR3 spans 14 residues. Per germline, CDR1 LNHDA and CDR2 SQIVND (reference sequence). Here the CDR3 reads CASSPGQGNYGYTF. In DNA, the CDR3 is TGTGCCAGTAGTCCTGGACAGGGGAACTATGGCTACACCTTC. The full variable domain, in which reference TRBV19 and TRBJ1-2 provide the parts outside the CDR3, is DGGITQSPKYLFRKEGQNVTLSCEQNLNHDAMYWYRQDPGQGLRLIYYSQIVNDFQKGDIAEGYSVSREKKESFPLTVTSAQKNPTAFYLCASSPGQGNYGYTFGSGTRLTVV.

This clone has only one observation. The V call is TRBV6-2 or TRBV6-3, the J call TRBJ2-1; 8 bases agree with TRBD2. In germline, CDR1 is MNHEY, CDR2 SVGEGT. The V and J ends lost 4 bases and 4 bases, in that order; junction bases with no gene match: 6. The CDR3 totals 15 residues. CDR3 coding DNA: TGTGCCAGCAGTTTTCAGCGGGGGTCTTACAATGAGCAGTTCTTC. Translation: CASSFQRGSYNEQFF.

The chain has TRBV18 and TRBJ2-7; D is perhaps TRBD2 (6 bases). The CDR3 consists of 12 residues. Trimming stripped 6 bases from V and 6 bases from J, with 12 bases between. The germline gives CDR1 KGHSH, CDR2 LQKENI. In DNA, the CDR3 is TGTGCCAGCTCCTCCACCGGGGGCGAGCAGTACTTC. Protein: CASSSTGGEQYF.

V usage is TRBV2 and J usage is TRBJ2-3; D is unclear. The germline V gene encodes CDR1 SNHLY and CDR2 FYNNEI. The CDR3 loop spans 15 amino acids. Trimming stripped 0 bases from V and 2 bases from J, with 9 bases between. For the CDR3, the DNA is TGTGCCAGCAGTGAAGCGGGCCAGCACACAGATACGCAGTATTTT. Its translation: CASSEAGQHTDTQYF.

V usage is TRBV4-1 and J usage is TRBJ2-2; TRBD2 is a possible D gene (6 bases). The germline V gene encodes CDR1 MGHRA and CDR2 YSYEKL. The V gene lost 0 bases and the J gene lost 0 bases, with 14 bases spanning the gap. There are 18 residues in the CDR3. CDR3 DNA sequence: TGCGCCAGCAGCCAAGATGAGGCGGAGCGGGCGAACACCGGGGAGCTGTTTTTT. Translated: CASSQDEAERANTGELFF.